The 4 T cell receptor beta chains presented below share a single source sample, sequenced in a study of radiation and T cells in renal cell carcinoma. TCRdb's table, derived via immunoSEQ multiplex PCR, lists solely in-frame clones and lacks some. This sample has some 120,000 clones, with about 81% found just once. The time point denotes: blood 2 weeks post-SBRT. Described treatment: 15 Gy SBRT to primary tumor, nephrectomy 4 weeks later. Sequenced here: blood, sampled from a patient whose treatment included radiotherapy and nephrectomy. Receptors originate from a man aged 45-65 years with renal cell carcinoma.

The J gene is TRBJ1-1, the V gene TRBV5-1; D possibly corresponds to TRBD1 (5 bases). Trimming took off 4 bases at V and 4 bases at J, with 14 bases between the two ends. The CDR3 loop spans 14 amino acids. CDR1 SGHRS and CDR2 YFSETQ come from the germline V gene. CDR3 amino acids: CASSATGHGTEAFF. The CDR3 DNA follows: TGCGCCAGCAGCGCAACAGGTCACGGCACTGAAGCTTTCTTT.

The V call is TRBV5-5, the J call TRBJ2-7, with 7 bases lining up with TRBD2. The CDR3 length is 13 residues. From germline, CDR1 is SGHKS and CDR2 YYEKEE (reference sequence). The J segment lost 5 bases and the V segment lost 0 bases, leaving 2 bases of the junction unmatched. The CDR3 protein is CASSLGLADEQYF. CDR3 sequence (DNA): TGTGCCAGCAGCTTGGGGCTAGCGGACGAGCAGTACTTC.

The sample holds a few counts of this clone. The chain has TRBV2 and TRBJ1-6; D gene unclear. The ends were cut back, 7 bases at V and 5 bases at J, with 15 bases in the middle. Germline CDR1 and CDR2: SNHLY and FYNNEI. CDR3 size: 15 residues. In nucleotides, the CDR3 is TGTGCCAGCACGCCAAAGGTTTGGGATAATTCACCCCTCCACTTT. It is translated as CASTPKVWDNSPLHF.

The V and J genes are TRBV7-2 and TRBJ1-2, with TRBD1 identical over 7 bases. V gave up 4 bases and J gave up 0 bases; unmatched junction bases: 11. CDR1 and CDR2 from the germline V gene are SGHTA and FQGNSA. The CDR3 is 17 residues long. CDR3 DNA sequence: TGTGCCAGCAGCTACGACGGGACAGCATATCCTAACTATGGCTACACCTTC. Protein sequence: CASSYDGTAYPNYGYTF. The full variable domain, completed using reference TRBV7-2 and TRBJ1-2, is GAGVSQSPSNKVTEKGKDVELRCDPISGHTALYWYRQSLGQGLEFLIYFQGNSAPDKSGLPSDRFSAERTGGSVSTLTIQRTQQEDSAVYLCASSYDGTAYPNYGYTFGSGTRLTVV.